This entry lists 25 T cell receptor beta chains sequenced from one sample in a study of Ad26.COV2.S vaccination and SARS-CoV-2 variants. Treatment specified: around 19 received Ad26.COV2.S at low or high dose, single or two shots; 5 received placebo; per-sample allocation not given. Sampling occurred on day 63 after the first vaccine or placebo injection. Assay used: immunoSEQ multiplex PCR; TCRdb lists only in-frame clones, some missing. The data show about 420,000 clones, approximately 87% seen once. This material consisted of peripheral blood, taken in a trial of Ad26.COV2.S vaccine versus placebo. The source of these receptors is a person between 18 and 60 years old who received the Ad26.COV2.S COVID-19 vaccine or a placebo.

The chain has TRBV6-5 and TRBJ2-2; the D gene is possibly TRBD2 (6 bases). The CDR3 loop spans 15 amino acids. The germline V and J ends were trimmed by 8 bases and 1 base, with 14 bases remaining between them. Germline V CDR1 and CDR2: MNHEY, SVGAGI. The CDR3 DNA reads as TGTGCCAGCTCACTCGGAGGGCAGAACACCGGGGAGCTGTTTTTT. Its translation is CASSLGGQNTGELFF.

V and J are TRBV6-1 and TRBJ2-7, with 9 positions matching TRBD2. The CDR3 extends over 14 amino acids. Germline V gene sequence: CDR1 MNHNS, CDR2 SASEGT. V was pared by 2 bases and J by 2 bases, with 1 base of the junction left unmatched. Written as DNA, the CDR3 is TGTGCCAGCAGTGAACAGCGGGGGGCCTACGAGCAGTACTTC. Translating it yields CASSEQRGAYEQYF.

The chain employs TRBV11-3 and TRBJ2-3; TRBD2 agrees at 7 bases. V shed 5 bases and J 0 bases; nucleotides not matched to a gene: 8. Germline lookup yields CDR1 SGHNT and CDR2 YENEEA. The CDR3 loop spans 16 amino acids. DNA of the CDR3: TGTGCCAGCAGCCCCTTTTCTAGCGGAAGCACAGATACGCAGTATTTT. Protein sequence: CASSPFSSGSTDTQYF.

The V and J genes are TRBV19 and TRBJ2-1; D remains unclear. Germline-derived CDR1 and CDR2 are LNHDA and SQIVND (reference sequence). V lost 10 bases, J lost 7 bases, and 11 bases lay in between. The CDR3 has 11 residues. As DNA, the CDR3 is TGTGCCATCAAATCCCGGAATGAGCAGTTCTTC. This encodes CAIKSRNEQFF.

The chain recombines TRBV7-2 with TRBJ2-5, with D hard to call. Deletions cut 0 bases from V and 5 bases from J, with 16 bases between. From germline, CDR1 is SGHTA and CDR2 FQGNSA. This CDR3 is 16 amino acids long. The CDR3 DNA reads as TGTGCCAGCAGCTTAGCCGGGTCGGGCGGTCGGGAGACCCAGTACTTC. Amino acids: CASSLAGSGGRETQYF.

Written as DNA, the CDR3 is TGTGCCAGCAGTTACTCCGGGGGGCGCGGCACTGAAGCTTTCTTT. Encoded protein: CASSYSGGRGTEAFF. This chain connects TRBV6-6 to TRBJ1-1; maybe TRBD1 (6 bases). The CDR3 contains 15 residues. The V gene lost 0 bases and the J gene lost 4 bases, with 12 bases spanning the gap. Germline CDR1 reads MNHNY; CDR2 reads SVGAGI (reference sequence).

This chain uses TRBV11-2 with TRBJ1-1; D gene uncertain. This CDR3 is 15 amino acids long. V lost 1 base and J lost 4, with 13 bases in between. Germline V gene sequence: CDR1 SGHAT, CDR2 FQNNGV. CDR3 protein: CASSLVAFMVTEAFF. The CDR3 region has the DNA TGTGCCAGCAGCTTAGTGGCTTTCATGGTCACTGAAGCTTTCTTT.

The V call is TRBV6-6, the J call TRBJ2-1; tentatively, D is TRBD2 (6 bases). V dropped 5 bases and J dropped 6 bases, with 26 bases sitting between them. CDR1 MNHNY and CDR2 SVGAGI come from the germline V gene (reference sequence). The CDR3 extends over 18 amino acids. The chain's CDR3 is CASSPLNGAGIGANEQFF. In DNA form, the CDR3 reads TGTGCCAGCAGTCCCCTTAATGGTGCGGGAATTGGGGCCAATGAGCAGTTCTTC.

The CDR3 nucleotides are TGTGCCAGCAGTTCCGGAAAAACTAGCACAGATACGCAGTATTTT. Its translation is CASSSGKTSTDTQYF. This rearrangement joins TRBV6-2 or TRBV6-3 to TRBJ2-3, with no clear D. CDR1 MNHEY and CDR2 SVGEGT come from the germline V gene. CDR3 length: 15 amino acids. V gave up 4 bases and J gave up 0 bases, with 11 bases separating them.

The chain uses TRBV19 and TRBJ2-7; TRBD1 matches 7 bases. J was trimmed by 6 bases and V by 4 bases; bases with no gene match: 6. Germline CDR1 is LNHDA and CDR2 is SQIVND (reference sequence). This CDR3 spans 13 amino acids. The CDR3 reads CASSTTGAGEQYF. As DNA, the CDR3 is TGTGCCAGTAGTACCACAGGGGCGGGCGAGCAGTACTTC.

The rearrangement links TRBV7-6 to TRBJ1-5; D remains unclear. V lost 5 bases, J lost 7 bases, and 12 bases lay in between. The CDR3 spans 13 residues. Germline V gene lookup returns CDR1 SGHVS and CDR2 FNYEAQ. CDR3: CASSPDRGQPQHF. The CDR3, as DNA: TGTGCCAGCAGCCCGGACCGGGGACAGCCCCAGCATTTT.

V gene TRBV9 combines with J gene TRBJ1-6, with 9 bases matching TRBD1. This CDR3 comprises 16 residues. In germline, CDR1 is SGDLS, CDR2 YYNGEE. V lost 4 bases and J lost 11; bases outside the gene matches: 13. The DNA for the CDR3 is TGTGCCAGCAGCCCAACTCCAACACAGGGGGCGGCACCCCTCCACTTT. Amino acids: CASSPTPTQGAAPLHF.

The chain joins TRBV2 to TRBJ2-7, with D possibly TRBD1 on 6 matching bases. CDR1 SNHLY and CDR2 FYNNEI come from the germline V gene. The CDR3 is made up of 14 amino acids. V was cut by 1 base and J by 4 bases, with 11 bases left in between. CDR3 DNA sequence: TGTGCCAGCAGTGAAGATGGGACACGTTACGAGCAGTACTTC. Its translation is CASSEDGTRYEQYF.

The sample holds one count of this clone. The chain is built from TRBV18 and TRBJ1-4; D gene uncertain. This CDR3 region has 15 residues. Trimming took 3 bases from V and 0 from J, leaving 8 bases between them. CDR1 and CDR2 (germline): KGHSH, LQKENI. CDR3 sequence (DNA): TGTGCCAGCTCACCTTTGCCCGCAACTAATGAAAAACTGTTTTTT. Protein product: CASSPLPATNEKLFF.

This rearrangement joins TRBV7-9 to TRBJ1-4, with a tentative D call TRBD1 (5 bases). Trimming pared 0 bases from V and 0 bases from J, leaving 11 bases between. The CDR3 spans 17 residues. Germline V gene sequence: CDR1 SEHNR, CDR2 FQNEAQ (reference sequence). DNA for the CDR3: TGTGCCAGCAGCTTAGCAGTGGGAGGGGCAACTAATGAAAAACTGTTTTTT. Its translation is CASSLAVGGATNEKLFF.

The chain is built from TRBV9 and TRBJ2-7; no reliable D call. The germline V gene has CDR1 SGDLS and CDR2 YYNGEE. V shed 3 bases and J shed 2 bases, with 6 bases lying between them. CDR3 length: 12 amino acids. DNA of the CDR3: TGTGCCAGCAGCGGATCCCCCTACGAGCAGTACTTC. It specifies CASSGSPYEQYF.

The V call is TRBV7-9, the J call TRBJ2-1; 9 bases fit TRBD1. J gave up 0 bases and V 5 bases, and 11 bases lay outside the gene matches. The germline gives CDR1 SEHNR, CDR2 FQNEAQ (reference sequence). This CDR3 has 18 residues. The CDR3 sequence is CASSPGTGSYDSYNEQFF. As DNA, the CDR3 is TGTGCCAGCAGCCCAGGGACAGGGTCTTACGACTCCTACAATGAGCAGTTCTTC. The variable domain in full, with the rest retrieved from reference TRBV7-9 and TRBJ2-1, is DTGVSQNPRHKITKRGQNVTFRCDPISEHNRLYWYRQTLGQGPEFLTYFQNEAQLEKSRLLSDRFSAERPKGSFSTLEIQRTEQGDSAMYLCASSPGTGSYDSYNEQFFGPGTRLTVL.

The chain joins TRBV4-3 to TRBJ2-3; D is tentatively TRBD1 or TRBD2 (6 bases each). The germline V gene has CDR1 LGHNA and CDR2 YSLEER. The CDR3 spans 18 residues. V shed 1 base and J shed 1 base, with 18 bases lying between them. CDR3 residues: CASSQGLRGPRRTDTQYF. CDR3 DNA: TGCGCCAGCAGCCAAGGCCTACGGGGGCCGAGGCGCACAGATACGCAGTATTTT.

This chain uses TRBV5-6 with TRBJ2-7; tentative D call: TRBD1 (5 bases). Germline lookup yields CDR1 SGHDT and CDR2 YYEEEE. The CDR3 has 17 amino acids. Deletions cut 2 bases from V and 0 bases from J, with 18 bases between. The CDR3 nucleotides read TGTGCCAGCAGCTTCTATGTTCCCAGGGTCAGCTCCTACGAGCAGTACTTC. Its translation is CASSFYVPRVSSYEQYF.

Only a few counts were recorded for this clone. V gene TRBV5-1 combines with J gene TRBJ1-6; D is uncertain. Germline CDR1 is SGHRS and CDR2 is YFSETQ. The CDR3 has 11 amino acids. Trimming pared 0 bases from V and 13 bases from J, leaving 5 bases between. CDR3 loop: CASSLELPLHF. The CDR3 nucleotides read TGCGCCAGCAGCTTGGAACTTCCCCTCCACTTT.

The chain carries TRBV7-3 and TRBJ2-7, with D hard to call. Germline-derived CDR1 and CDR2 are SGHTA and FQGTGA. The ends were cut back, 6 bases at V and 4 bases at J, with 16 bases in the middle. The CDR3 consists of 14 residues. The CDR3 loop is CASSPQGLQYEQYF. CDR3 bases: TGTGCCAGCAGTCCCCAAGGGCTTCAGTACGAGCAGTACTTC.

V gene TRBV7-2 combines with J gene TRBJ2-1; 8 bases are shared with TRBD2. The CDR3 is made up of 15 amino acids. Germline V gene data show CDR1 as SGHTA and CDR2 as FQGNSA. V lost 7 bases, J lost 4 bases, and 9 bases stayed unmatched. The CDR3 nucleotides read TGTGCCAGCACGGGGGGGGCTGGTCTGTACAATGAGCAGTTCTTC. This sequence encodes CASTGGAGLYNEQFF.

The DNA of the CDR3 is TGTGCCAGCAGCCCCGGGACTAGCGGGGGAACGAACACAGATACGCAGTATTTT. Its translation: CASSPGTSGGTNTDTQYF. This chain uses TRBV11-2 with TRBJ2-3, with 14 positions matching TRBD2. The V gene's germline CDR1 is SGHAT and CDR2 FQNNGV. The CDR3 length is 18 residues. V shed 5 bases, J shed 2 bases, and the junction held 9 bases outside the gene matches.

The genes are TRBV6-5 and TRBJ2-3; tentatively, D is TRBD2 (6 bases). V lost 6 bases to trimming and J lost 0 bases, with 10 bases between them. The germline V gene has CDR1 MNHEY and CDR2 SVGAGI. The CDR3 loop spans 14 amino acids. CDR3 region: CASRAGLSTDTQYF. CDR3 bases: TGTGCCAGCAGGGCGGGACTTAGCACAGATACGCAGTATTTT.

This chain joins TRBV28 and TRBJ2-1; D is perhaps TRBD1 or TRBD2 (6 bases each). Germline values: CDR1 MDHEN, CDR2 SYDVKM. The V end lost 1 base, the J end lost 9 bases, and 25 bases lay between the germline ends. The CDR3 sequence is 18 residues long. The CDR3 DNA follows: TGTGCCAGCAGTTTATCGGGGGCCCTCATCTTGTATAGCTTTGAGCAGTTCTTC. Residues: CASSLSGALILYSFEQFF. Full variable domain (outside the CDR3, taken from reference TRBV28 and TRBJ2-1): DVKVTQSSRYLVKRTGEKVFLECVQDMDHENMFWYRQDPGLGLRLIYFSYDVKMKEKGDIPEGYSVSREKKERFSLILESASTNQTSMYLCASSLSGALILYSFEQFFGPGTRLTVL.